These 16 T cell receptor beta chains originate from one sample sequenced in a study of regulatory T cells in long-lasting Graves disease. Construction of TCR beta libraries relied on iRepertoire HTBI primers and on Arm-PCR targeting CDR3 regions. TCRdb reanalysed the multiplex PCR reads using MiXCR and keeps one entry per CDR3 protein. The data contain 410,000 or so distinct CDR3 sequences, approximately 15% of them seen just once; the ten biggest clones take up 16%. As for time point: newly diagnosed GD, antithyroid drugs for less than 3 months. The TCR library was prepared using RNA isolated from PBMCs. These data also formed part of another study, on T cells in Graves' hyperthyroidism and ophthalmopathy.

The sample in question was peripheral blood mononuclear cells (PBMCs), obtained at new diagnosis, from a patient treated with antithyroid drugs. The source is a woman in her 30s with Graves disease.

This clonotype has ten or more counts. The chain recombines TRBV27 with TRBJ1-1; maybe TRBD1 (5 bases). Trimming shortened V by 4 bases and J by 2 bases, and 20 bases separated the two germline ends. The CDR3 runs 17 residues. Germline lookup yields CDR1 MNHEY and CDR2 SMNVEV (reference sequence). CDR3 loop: CASSSRGAKGKNTEAFF. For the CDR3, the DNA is TGTGCCAGCAGTTCCAGAGGGGCGAAGGGGAAAAACACTGAAGCTTTCTTT.

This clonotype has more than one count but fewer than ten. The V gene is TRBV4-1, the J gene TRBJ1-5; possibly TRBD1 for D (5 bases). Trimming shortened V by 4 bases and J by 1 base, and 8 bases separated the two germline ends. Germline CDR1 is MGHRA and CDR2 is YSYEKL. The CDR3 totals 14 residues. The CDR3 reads CASSRGDSNQPQHF. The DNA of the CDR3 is TGCGCCAGCAGCCGGGGGGACAGCAATCAGCCCCAGCATTTT.

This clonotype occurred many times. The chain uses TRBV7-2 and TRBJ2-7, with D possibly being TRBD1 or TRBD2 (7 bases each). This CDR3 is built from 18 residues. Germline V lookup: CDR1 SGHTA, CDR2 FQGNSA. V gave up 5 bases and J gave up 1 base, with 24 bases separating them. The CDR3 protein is CASSQGGRSGIQSYEQYF. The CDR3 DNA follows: TGTGCCAGCAGCCAGGGGGGACGAAGCGGGATCCAATCCTACGAGCAGTACTTC.

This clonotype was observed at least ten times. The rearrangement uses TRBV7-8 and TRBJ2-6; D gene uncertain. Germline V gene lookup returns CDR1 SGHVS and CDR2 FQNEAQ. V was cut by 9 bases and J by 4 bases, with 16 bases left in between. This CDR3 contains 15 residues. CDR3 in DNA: TGTGCCAGTAAAACCGATGGTGGGGGGGCCAACGTCCTGACTTTC. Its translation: CASKTDGGGANVLTF.

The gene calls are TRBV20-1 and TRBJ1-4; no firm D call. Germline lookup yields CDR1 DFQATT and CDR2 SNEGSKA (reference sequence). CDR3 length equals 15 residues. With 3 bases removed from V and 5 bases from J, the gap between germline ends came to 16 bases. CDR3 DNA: TGCAGTGCTAGCTGGTCAGCCACCCTAAATGAAAAACTGTTTTTT. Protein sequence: CSASWSATLNEKLFF.

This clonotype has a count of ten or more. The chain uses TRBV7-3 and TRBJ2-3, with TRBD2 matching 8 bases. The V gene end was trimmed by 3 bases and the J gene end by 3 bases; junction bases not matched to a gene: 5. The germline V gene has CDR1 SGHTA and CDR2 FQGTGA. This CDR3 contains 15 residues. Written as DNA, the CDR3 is TGTGCCAGCAGCTTTGATGCGGGAGGAACAGATACGCAGTATTTT. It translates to CASSFDAGGTDTQYF.

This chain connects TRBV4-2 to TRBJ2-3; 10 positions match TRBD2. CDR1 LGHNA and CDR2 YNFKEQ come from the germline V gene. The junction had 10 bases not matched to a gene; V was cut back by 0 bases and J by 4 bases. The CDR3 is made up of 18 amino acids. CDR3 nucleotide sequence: TGTGCCAGCAGCCAAGAGTGGGGAAGCGGGAGGGATCCAGATACGCAGTATTTT. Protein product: CASSQEWGSGRDPDTQYF.

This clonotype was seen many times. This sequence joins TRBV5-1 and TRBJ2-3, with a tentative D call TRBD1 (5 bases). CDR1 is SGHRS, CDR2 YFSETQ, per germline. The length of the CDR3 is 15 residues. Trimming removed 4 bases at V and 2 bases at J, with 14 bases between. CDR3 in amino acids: CASSQESRDTDTQYF. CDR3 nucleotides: TGCGCCAGCAGCCAAGAAAGCAGGGACACAGATACGCAGTATTTT.

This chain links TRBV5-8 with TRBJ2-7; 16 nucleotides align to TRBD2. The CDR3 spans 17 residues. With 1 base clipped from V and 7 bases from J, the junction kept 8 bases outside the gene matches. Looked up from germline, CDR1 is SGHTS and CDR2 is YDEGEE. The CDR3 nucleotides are TGTGCCAGCAGCTTGATGGGACTAGCGGGAGGGCCCAGGGAGCAGTACTTC. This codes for CASSLMGLAGGPREQYF.

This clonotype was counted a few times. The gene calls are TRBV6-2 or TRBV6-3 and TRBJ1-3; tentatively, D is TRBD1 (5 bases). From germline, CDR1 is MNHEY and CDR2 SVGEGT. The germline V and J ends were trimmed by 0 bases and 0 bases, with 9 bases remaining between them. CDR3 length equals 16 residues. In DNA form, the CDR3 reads TGTGCCAGCAGTTACTCGCGGGGGATCTCTGGAAACACCATATATTTT. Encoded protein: CASSYSRGISGNTIYF.

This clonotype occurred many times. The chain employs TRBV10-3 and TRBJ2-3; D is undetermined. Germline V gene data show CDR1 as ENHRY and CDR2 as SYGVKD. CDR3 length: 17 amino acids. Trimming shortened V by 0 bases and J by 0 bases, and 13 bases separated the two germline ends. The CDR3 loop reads CAISESSRQASTDTQYF. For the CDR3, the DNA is TGTGCCATCAGTGAGTCTTCCCGGCAGGCTAGCACAGATACGCAGTATTTT.

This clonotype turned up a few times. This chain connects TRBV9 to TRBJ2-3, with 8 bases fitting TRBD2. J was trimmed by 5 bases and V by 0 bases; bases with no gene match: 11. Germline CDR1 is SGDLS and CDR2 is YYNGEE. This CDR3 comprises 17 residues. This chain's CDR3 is CASSVGYREGPRDTQYF. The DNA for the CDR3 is TGTGCCAGCAGCGTAGGCTATCGGGAGGGTCCCAGAGATACGCAGTATTTT.

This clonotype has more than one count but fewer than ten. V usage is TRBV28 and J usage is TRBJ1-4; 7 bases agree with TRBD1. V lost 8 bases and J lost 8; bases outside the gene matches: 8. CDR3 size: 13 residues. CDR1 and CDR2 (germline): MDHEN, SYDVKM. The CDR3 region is CASGEGGWEKLFF. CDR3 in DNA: TGTGCCAGCGGGGAAGGGGGCTGGGAAAAACTGTTTTTT. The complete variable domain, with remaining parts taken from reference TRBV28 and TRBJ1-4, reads DVKVTQSSRYLVKRTGEKVFLECVQDMDHENMFWYRQDPGLGLRLIYFSYDVKMKEKGDIPEGYSVSREKKERFSLILESASTNQTSMYLCASGEGGWEKLFFGSGTQLSVL.

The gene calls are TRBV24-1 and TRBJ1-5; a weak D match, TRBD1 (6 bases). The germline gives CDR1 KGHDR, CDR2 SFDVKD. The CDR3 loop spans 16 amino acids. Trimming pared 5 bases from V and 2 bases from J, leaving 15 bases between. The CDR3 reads CATSGPTGVGNQPQHF. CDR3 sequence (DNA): TGTGCCACCAGTGGACCGACAGGAGTAGGCAATCAGCCCCAGCATTTT.

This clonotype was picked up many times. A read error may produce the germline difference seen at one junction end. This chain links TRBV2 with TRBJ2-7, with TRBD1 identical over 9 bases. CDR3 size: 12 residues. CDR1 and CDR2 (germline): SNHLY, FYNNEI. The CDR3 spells CASSGLGQGGSF. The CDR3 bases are TGTGCCAGCAGTGGTTTGGGACAGGGAGGGTCCTTC.

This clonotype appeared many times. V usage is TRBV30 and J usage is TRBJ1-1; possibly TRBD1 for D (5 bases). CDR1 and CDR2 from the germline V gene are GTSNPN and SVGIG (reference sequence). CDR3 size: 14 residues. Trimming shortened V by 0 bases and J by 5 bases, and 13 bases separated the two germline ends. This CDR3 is CAWSVGRVLTEAFF. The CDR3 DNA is TGTGCCTGGAGTGTAGGCAGGGTCTTGACTGAAGCTTTCTTT.